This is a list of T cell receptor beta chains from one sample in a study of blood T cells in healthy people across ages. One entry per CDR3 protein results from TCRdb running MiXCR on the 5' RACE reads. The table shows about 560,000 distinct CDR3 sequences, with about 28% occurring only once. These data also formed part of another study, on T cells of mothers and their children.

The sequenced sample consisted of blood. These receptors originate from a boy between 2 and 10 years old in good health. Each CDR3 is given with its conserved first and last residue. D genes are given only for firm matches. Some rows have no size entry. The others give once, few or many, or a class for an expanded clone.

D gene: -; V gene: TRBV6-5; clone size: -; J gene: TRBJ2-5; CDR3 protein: CASSYMGGGETQYF; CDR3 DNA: TGCGCCAGCAGTTACATGGGAGGGGGGGAGACCCAGTACTTC
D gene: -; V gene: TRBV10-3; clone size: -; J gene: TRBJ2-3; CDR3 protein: CAISAVGIADTQYF; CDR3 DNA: TGTGCCATCAGTGCAGTCGGGATCGCAGATACGCAGTATTTT
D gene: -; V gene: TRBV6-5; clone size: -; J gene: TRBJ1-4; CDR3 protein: CASSYSSGAQANEKLFF; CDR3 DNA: TGTGCCAGCAGTTACTCGTCGGGTGCACAGGCTAATGAAAAACTGTTTTTT
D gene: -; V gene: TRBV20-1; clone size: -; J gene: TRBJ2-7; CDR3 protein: CSAIRSYEQYF; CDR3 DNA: TGCAGTGCAATCCGTTCCTACGAGCAGTACTTC
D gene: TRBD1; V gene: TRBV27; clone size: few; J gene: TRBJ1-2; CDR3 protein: CASSAGDRWGYTF; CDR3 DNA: TGTGCCAGCAGTGCCGGGGACAGGTGGGGCTACACCTTC
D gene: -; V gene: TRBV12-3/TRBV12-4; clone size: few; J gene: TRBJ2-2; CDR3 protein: CASSPLDQRSLRGTGELFF; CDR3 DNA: TGTGCCAGCAGCCCACTCGACCAGCGGTCTCTAAGGGGAACCGGGGAGCTGTTTTTT
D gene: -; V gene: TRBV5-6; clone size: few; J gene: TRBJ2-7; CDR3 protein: CASSLVVTEEQYF; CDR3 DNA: TGTGCCAGCAGCTTGGTAGTCACGGAGGAGCAGTACTTC
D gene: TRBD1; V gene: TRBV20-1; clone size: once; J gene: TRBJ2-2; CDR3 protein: CSAGQGDTGELFF; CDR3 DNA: TGCAGTGCTGGACAGGGGGACACCGGGGAGCTGTTTTTT
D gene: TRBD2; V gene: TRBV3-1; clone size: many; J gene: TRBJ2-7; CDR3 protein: CASSQTWTSGNEQYF; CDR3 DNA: TGTGCCAGCAGCCAGACTTGGACTAGCGGGAACGAGCAGTACTTC
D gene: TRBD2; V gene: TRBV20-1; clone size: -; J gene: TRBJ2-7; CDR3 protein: CSARREAYEQYF; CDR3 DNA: TGCAGTGCTAGACGGGAGGCCTACGAGCAGTACTTC
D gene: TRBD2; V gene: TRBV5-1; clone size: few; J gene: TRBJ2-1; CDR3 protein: CASSLDLAELYNEQFF; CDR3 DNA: TGCGCCAGCAGCTTGGATCTAGCGGAGCTATACAATGAGCAGTTCTTC
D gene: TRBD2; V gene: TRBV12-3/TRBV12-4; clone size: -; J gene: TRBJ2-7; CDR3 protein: CASTPGLAHYEQYF; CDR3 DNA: TGTGCCAGCACCCCGGGACTAGCACACTACGAGCAGTACTTC
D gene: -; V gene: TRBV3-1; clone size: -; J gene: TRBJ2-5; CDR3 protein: CASSQVVASETQYF; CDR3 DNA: TGTGCCAGCAGCCAAGTGGTAGCTTCGGAGACCCAGTACTTC
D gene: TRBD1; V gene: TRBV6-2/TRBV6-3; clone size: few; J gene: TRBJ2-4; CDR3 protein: CASSYGQGGLPKNIQYF; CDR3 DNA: TGTGCCAGCAGTTACGGACAGGGGGGACTCCCCAAAAACATTCAGTACTTC
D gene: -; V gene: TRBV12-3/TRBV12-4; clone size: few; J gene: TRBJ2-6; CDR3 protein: CASSYAGANVLTF; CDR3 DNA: TGTGCCAGCAGTTATGCTGGGGCCAACGTCCTGACTTTC
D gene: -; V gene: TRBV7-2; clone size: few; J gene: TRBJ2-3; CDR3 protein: CASSSGTYWADTQYF; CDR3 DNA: TGTGCCAGCAGCTCCGGGACTTACTGGGCAGATACGCAGTATTTT
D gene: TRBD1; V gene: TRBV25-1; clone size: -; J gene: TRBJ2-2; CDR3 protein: CASSAPGTGGTGELFF; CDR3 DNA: TGTGCCAGCAGTGCACCCGGGACAGGGGGGACCGGGGAGCTGTTTTTT
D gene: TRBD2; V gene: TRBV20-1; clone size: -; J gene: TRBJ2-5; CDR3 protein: CSAKAGDETQYF; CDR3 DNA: TGCAGTGCTAAAGCGGGAGATGAGACCCAGTACTTC
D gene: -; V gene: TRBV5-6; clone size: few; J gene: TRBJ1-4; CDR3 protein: CASSLNGEEKLFF; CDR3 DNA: TGTGCCAGCAGCTTGAACGGGGAAGAAAAACTGTTTTTT
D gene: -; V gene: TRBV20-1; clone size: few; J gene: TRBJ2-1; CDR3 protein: CSARGPLGEQFF; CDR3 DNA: TGCAGTGCTCGGGGACCCCTTGGGGAGCAGTTCTTC
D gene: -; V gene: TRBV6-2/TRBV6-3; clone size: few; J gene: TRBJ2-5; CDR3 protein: CASSYSRRETQYF; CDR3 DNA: TGTGCCAGCAGTTACTCGAGGAGGGAGACCCAGTACTTC
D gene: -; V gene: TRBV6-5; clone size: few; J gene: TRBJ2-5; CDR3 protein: CASSSRGRGVETQYF; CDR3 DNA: TGTGCCAGCAGTTCCAGGGGCAGGGGAGTCGAGACCCAGTACTTC
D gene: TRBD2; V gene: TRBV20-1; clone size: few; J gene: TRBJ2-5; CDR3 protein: CSARVLAGSSKTQYF; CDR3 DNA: TGCAGTGCTAGAGTCCTAGCGGGATCTAGTAAGACCCAGTACTTC
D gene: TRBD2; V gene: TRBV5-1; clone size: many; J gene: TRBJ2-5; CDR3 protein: CASSSGTSGETQYF; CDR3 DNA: TGCGCCAGCAGCTCAGGGACTAGCGGAGAGACCCAGTACTTC
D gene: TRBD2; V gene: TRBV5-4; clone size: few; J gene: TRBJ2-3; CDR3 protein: CASSSGLAGGAQYF; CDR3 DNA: TGCGCCAGCAGCTCCGGACTAGCGGGTGGCGCGCAGTATTTT
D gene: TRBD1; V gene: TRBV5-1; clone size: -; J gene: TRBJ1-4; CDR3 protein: CASSDPGTGDEKLFF; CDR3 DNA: TGCGCCAGCAGCGATCCCGGGACAGGGGATGAAAAACTGTTTTTT
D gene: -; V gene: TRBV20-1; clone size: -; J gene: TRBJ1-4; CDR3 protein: CSAGGWSNEKLFF; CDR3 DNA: TGCAGTGCTGGGGGATGGTCTAATGAAAAACTGTTTTTT
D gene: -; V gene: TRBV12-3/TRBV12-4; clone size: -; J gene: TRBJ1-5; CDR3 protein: CASTVGGRGQPQHF; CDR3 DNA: TGTGCCAGCACCGTGGGGGGGAGAGGGCAGCCCCAGCATTTT
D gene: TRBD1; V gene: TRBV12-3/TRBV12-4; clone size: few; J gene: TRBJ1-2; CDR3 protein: CASTDQGAGYTF; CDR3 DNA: TGTGCCAGCACCGACCAGGGGGCGGGCTACACCTTC
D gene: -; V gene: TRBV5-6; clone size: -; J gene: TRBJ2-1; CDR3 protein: CASSLYRNPDTQFF; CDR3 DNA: TGTGCCAGCAGCTTGTACAGGAACCCGGATACTCAGTTCTTC
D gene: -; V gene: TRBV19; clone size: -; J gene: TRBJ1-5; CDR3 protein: CASSIGVSNQPQHF; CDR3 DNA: TGTGCCAGTAGTATCGGGGTCAGCAATCAGCCCCAGCATTTT
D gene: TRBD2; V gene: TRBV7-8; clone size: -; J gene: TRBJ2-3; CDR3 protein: CASSLGLAGPPDTQYF; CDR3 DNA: TGTGCCAGCAGCCTAGGACTAGCGGGACCCCCAGATACGCAGTATTTT
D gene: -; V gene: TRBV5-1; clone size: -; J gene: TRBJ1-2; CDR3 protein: CASSLSYGAPGGYTF; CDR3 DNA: TGCGCCAGCAGCTTGTCTTATGGGGCGCCTGGTGGCTACACCTTC
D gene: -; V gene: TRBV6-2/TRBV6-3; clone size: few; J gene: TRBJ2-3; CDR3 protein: CASSNRDTQYF; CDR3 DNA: TGTGCCAGCAGTAACCGTGATACGCAGTATTTT
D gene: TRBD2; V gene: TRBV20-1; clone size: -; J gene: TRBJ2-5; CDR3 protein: CSAGGLAGQETQYF; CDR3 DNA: TGCAGTGCTGGCGGACTAGCGGGACAAGAGACCCAGTACTTC
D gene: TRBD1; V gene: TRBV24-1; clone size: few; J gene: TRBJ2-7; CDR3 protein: CATSERGQHSIHNRYEQYF; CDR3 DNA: TGTGCCACCAGTGAACGGGGACAGCACTCCATACATAACCGCTACGAGCAGTACTTC
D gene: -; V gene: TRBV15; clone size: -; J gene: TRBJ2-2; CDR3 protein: CATSRDWGGEGTGELFF; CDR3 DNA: TGTGCCACCAGCAGAGATTGGGGGGGCGAGGGCACCGGGGAGCTGTTTTTT
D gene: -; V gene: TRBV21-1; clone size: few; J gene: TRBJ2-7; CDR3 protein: CASRFNSSYEQYF; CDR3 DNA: TGTGCCAGCAGGTTCAACAGCTCCTACGAGCAGTACTTC
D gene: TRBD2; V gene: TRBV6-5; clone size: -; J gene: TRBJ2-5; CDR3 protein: CASGGDGDQYF; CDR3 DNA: TGTGCCAGCGGGGGGGACGGAGACCAGTACTTC
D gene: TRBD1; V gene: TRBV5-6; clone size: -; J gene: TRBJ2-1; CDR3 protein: CASSLQGSEQFF; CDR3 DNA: TGTGCCAGCAGCTTACAGGGGTCTGAGCAGTTCTTC
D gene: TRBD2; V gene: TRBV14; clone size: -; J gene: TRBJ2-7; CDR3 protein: CASSQVQGGVGEQYF; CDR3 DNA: TGTGCCAGCAGCCAAGTGCAGGGAGGGGTTGGAGAGCAGTACTTC
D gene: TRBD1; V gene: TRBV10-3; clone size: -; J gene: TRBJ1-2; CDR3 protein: CATPKGGQGQNYGYTF; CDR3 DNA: TGTGCCACCCCGAAGGGGGGACAGGGGCAAAACTATGGCTACACCTTC